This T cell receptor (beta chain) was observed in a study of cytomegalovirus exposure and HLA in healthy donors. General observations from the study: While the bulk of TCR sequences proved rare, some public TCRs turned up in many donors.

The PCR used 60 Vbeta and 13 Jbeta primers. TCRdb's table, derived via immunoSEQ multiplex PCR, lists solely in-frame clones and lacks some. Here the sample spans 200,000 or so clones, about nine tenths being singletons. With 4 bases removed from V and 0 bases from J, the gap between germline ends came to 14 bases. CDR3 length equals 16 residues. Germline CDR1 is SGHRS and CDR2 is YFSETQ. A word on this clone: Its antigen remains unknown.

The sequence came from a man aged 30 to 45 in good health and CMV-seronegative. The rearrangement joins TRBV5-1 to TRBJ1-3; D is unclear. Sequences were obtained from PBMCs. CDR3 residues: CASSGRSPSSGNTIYF. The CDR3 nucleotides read TGCGCCAGCAGCGGCAGGTCACCGAGCTCTGGAAACACCATATATTTT.